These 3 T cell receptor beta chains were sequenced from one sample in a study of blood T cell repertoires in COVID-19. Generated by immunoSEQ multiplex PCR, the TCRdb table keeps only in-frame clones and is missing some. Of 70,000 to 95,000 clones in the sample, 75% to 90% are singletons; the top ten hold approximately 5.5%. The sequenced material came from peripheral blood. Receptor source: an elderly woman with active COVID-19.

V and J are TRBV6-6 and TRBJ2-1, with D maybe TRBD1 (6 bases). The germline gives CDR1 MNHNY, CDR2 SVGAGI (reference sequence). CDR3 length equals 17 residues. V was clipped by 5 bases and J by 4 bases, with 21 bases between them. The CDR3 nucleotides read TGTGCCAGCAGTCGCGAATCTATAGGACAGACATACAATGAGCAGTTCTTC. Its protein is CASSRESIGQTYNEQFF.

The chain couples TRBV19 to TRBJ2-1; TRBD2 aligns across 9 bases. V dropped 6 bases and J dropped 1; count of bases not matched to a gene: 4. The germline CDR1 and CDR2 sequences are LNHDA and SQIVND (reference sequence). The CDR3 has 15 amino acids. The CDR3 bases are TGTGCCAGTAGCCAGAGCGGGAGGTCCTACAATGAGCAGTTCTTC. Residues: CASSQSGRSYNEQFF.

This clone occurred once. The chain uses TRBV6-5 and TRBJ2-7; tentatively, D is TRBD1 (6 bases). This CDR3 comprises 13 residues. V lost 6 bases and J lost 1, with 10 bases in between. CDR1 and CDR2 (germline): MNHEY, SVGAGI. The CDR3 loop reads CASSHRDSYEQYF. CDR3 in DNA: TGTGCCAGCAGCCACAGGGATTCCTACGAGCAGTACTTC.